The clone carrying this T cell receptor beta chain was detected only once. The data are from a study of cytomegalovirus exposure and HLA in healthy donors. Study-level information: Previous work identified roughly 120 million unique TCR beta sequences from about 200 million T cells. Of all 360 or so donors who were genotyped, 80% to 85% belonged to the Caucasian-associated ancestry cluster.

The primer mix had 60 Vbeta and 13 Jbeta primers. Source study methods: Counted up in a later analysis, unique TCR beta chains came to approximately 77 million, with some 9.9 million shared. Method: immunoSEQ multiplex PCR; TCRdb's copy keeps in-frame clones and lacks some. The V and J calls and the clone size are those of that table, but D and trimming were determined from the DNA. Here the sample spans about 130,000 clones, about 15% being singletons. The sample was PBMCs. The clonotype was recovered from a female donor in good health and CMV-seropositive.

The CDR3 reads CASRMQTDTQYF. CDR3 bases: TGCGCCAGCAGGATGCAGACAGATACGCAGTATTTT. The rearrangement links TRBV5-1 to TRBJ2-3; no reliable D call. CDR1 is SGHRS, CDR2 YFSETQ, per germline. The CDR3 loop spans 12 amino acids. V shed 5 bases and J shed 3 bases, with 7 bases lying between them.